These 13 T cell receptor beta chains share one sample of origin, sequenced in a study of cytomegalovirus exposure and HLA in healthy donors. It was with 60 Vbeta and 13 Jbeta primers that the PCR ran. TCRdb's table, derived via immunoSEQ multiplex PCR, lists solely in-frame clones and lacks some. The data hold about 120,000 clones, with 80% observed a single time. What was sequenced was PBMCs. The source is a male donor in good health and CMV-seronegative.

The chain has TRBV18 and TRBJ1-3; D might be TRBD1 (5 bases). Looked up from germline, CDR1 is KGHSH and CDR2 is LQKENI. The V end lost 2 bases, the J end lost 0 bases, and 8 bases lay between the germline ends. CDR3 length: 15 amino acids. The chain's CDR3 is CASSPLTVSGNTIYF. CDR3 bases: TGTGCCAGCTCACCATTGACAGTCTCTGGAAACACCATATATTTT.

This clone appeared once. Other DNA sequences within the sample encode an identical CDR3. V is TRBV7-2 and J is TRBJ2-1; 8 bases are a match to TRBD2. From germline, CDR1 is SGHTA and CDR2 FQGNSA. V was clipped by 5 bases and J by 0 bases; unmatched bases: 3. The CDR3 runs 15 residues. Here the CDR3 DNA reads TGTGCCAGCAGCCCCAGCGGGAGCTCCTACAATGAGCAGTTCTTC. Translating it yields CASSPSGSSYNEQFF.

The CDR3 reads CASSLRARTEAFF. CDR3 in DNA: TGTGCCAGCAGCTTAAGGGCCAGGACAGAAGCTTTCTTT. This rearrangement joins TRBV11-1 to TRBJ1-1; TRBD1 is a possible D gene (5 bases). Trimming left V 2 bases short and J 8 bases short, with 12 bases between. Germline V gives CDR1 SGHAT, CDR2 FQDESV (reference sequence). The CDR3 spans 13 residues.

The gene calls are TRBV10-3 and TRBJ1-3; no clear D gene. CDR1 and CDR2 (germline): ENHRY, SYGVKD. The CDR3 contains 15 residues. V dropped 2 bases and J dropped 0 bases, with 8 bases sitting between them. For the CDR3, the DNA is TGTGCCATCAGTGAGGCGGCGAGCTCTGGAAACACCATATATTTT. Protein sequence: CAISEAASSGNTIYF.

This chain links TRBV7-3 with TRBJ2-3; D possibly corresponds to TRBD2 (6 bases). CDR1 is SGHTA and CDR2 is FQGTGA in the germline V gene. Between the trimmed V and J ends, which lost 3 bases and 5 bases, there was a span of 9 bases. This CDR3 comprises 13 residues. DNA for the CDR3: TGTGCCAGCAGCTTGAACGGGGGAGATACGCAGTATTTT. It yields the protein CASSLNGGDTQYF.

V gene TRBV27 combines with J gene TRBJ2-1, with 7 bases fitting TRBD1. There are 16 residues in the CDR3. The V segment lost 0 bases and the J segment 5 bases; nucleotides outside the gene matches: 7. Germline CDR1 reads MNHEY; CDR2 reads SMNVEV (reference sequence). The CDR3 here is CASSLSTGMGDNEQFF. CDR3 nucleotides: TGTGCCAGCAGTTTATCGACAGGGATGGGGGACAATGAGCAGTTCTTC.

This chain joins TRBV18 and TRBJ1-6; tentative D call: TRBD1 (5 bases). Trimming pared 5 bases from V and 6 bases from J, leaving 11 bases between. Germline-derived CDR1 and CDR2 are KGHSH and LQKENI. The CDR3 has 14 residues. The CDR3 region is CASSATGVNSPLHF. The CDR3 region has the DNA TGTGCCAGCTCAGCAACAGGAGTTAATTCACCCCTCCACTTT.

Written as DNA, the CDR3 is TGTGCCAGCAACAGGGCTGGGAGCTCCTACAATGAGCAGTTCTTC. Its translation: CASNRAGSSYNEQFF. J is TRBJ2-1 and V is TRBV11-2; a possible D gene is TRBD1 (6 bases). Germline CDR1 is SGHAT and CDR2 is FQNNGV. The CDR3 sequence is 15 residues long. V gave up 7 bases and J gave up 0 bases, with 13 bases separating them.

The CDR3 region is CASSLPGEGEQFF. The CDR3 DNA follows: TGTGCCAGCAGTTTACCCGGGGAGGGTGAGCAGTTCTTC. This chain joins TRBV28 and TRBJ2-1; the match to TRBD2 covers 7 bases. V gave up 2 bases and J gave up 9 bases; unmatched junction bases: 4. Looked up from germline, CDR1 is MDHEN and CDR2 is SYDVKM. The CDR3 runs to 13 residues.

The chain joins TRBV14 to TRBJ1-4; D possibly corresponds to TRBD1 (6 bases). Germline CDR1 is SGHDN and CDR2 is FVKESK. Trimming pared 1 base from V and 10 bases from J, leaving 10 bases between. The CDR3 loop spans 13 amino acids. CDR3 sequence reads: CASSQAQGTKLFF. CDR3 nucleotides: TGTGCCAGCAGCCAAGCACAGGGTACAAAACTGTTTTTT.

This clone was detected only once. The V gene is TRBV28, the J gene TRBJ2-6, with 9 nucleotides matching TRBD1. This CDR3 is built from 15 residues. V was clipped by 6 bases and J by 4 bases; unmatched bases: 4. Per germline, CDR1 MDHEN and CDR2 SYDVKM. The CDR3 protein is CASSSQGAGANVLTF. CDR3 DNA: TGTGCCAGCAGCTCACAGGGGGCCGGGGCCAACGTCCTGACTTTC.

The chain has TRBV6-1 and TRBJ2-1, with D possibly being TRBD1 (5 bases). Germline CDR1 reads MNHNS; CDR2 reads SASEGT. CDR3 size: 14 residues. The V end lost 2 bases, the J end lost 6 bases, and 11 bases lay between the germline ends. In DNA, the CDR3 is TGTGCCAGCAGTGAATCCTGGGGCTTCAATGAGCAGTTCTTC. Translation: CASSESWGFNEQFF.

This chain joins TRBV19 and TRBJ1-2; maybe TRBD1 (6 bases). There are 18 residues in the CDR3. Germline V gives CDR1 LNHDA, CDR2 SQIVND (reference sequence). Deletions cut 4 bases from V and 1 base from J, with 22 bases between. CDR3 nucleotides: TGTGCCAGTAGTACGAACCCCCGACAGGTCCATTTTAACTATGGCTACACCTTC. Translated, it gives CASSTNPRQVHFNYGYTF. Based on the CDR3 plus reference TRBV19 and TRBJ1-2, the full variable domain is DGGITQSPKYLFRKEGQNVTLSCEQNLNHDAMYWYRQDPGQGLRLIYYSQIVNDFQKGDIAEGYSVSREKKESFPLTVTSAQKNPTAFYLCASSTNPRQVHFNYGYTFGSGTRLTVV.